This T cell receptor beta chain stems from a study of blood T cell repertoires in COVID-19. Study-wide background: COVID-19 samples collected from the United States, Italy and Spain covered acute and convalescent phases. Sources were T cells, B-cell-depleted T cells, or PBMCs; the material itself was cDNA or gDNA.

Patients of the Seattle cohort, enrolled during active infection, were followed longitudinally. As handled by the study authors: Estimated nucleated cell counts came from reference gene primer amplification. Measured with immunoSEQ multiplex PCR; TCRdb has only the in-frame clones, and not every one. D and trimming come from the DNA, and the V and J calls and clone size come from that table. The sample consists of around 100,000 clones, about 90% of them appearing once. V lost 4 bases and J 2 bases, leaving 3 bases between the germline ends. Per the germline V gene, CDR1 is SGHAT and CDR2 is FQNNGV. The CDR3 loop spans 12 amino acids.

The sequence was collected from a man aged 18 to 30 with COVID-19, enrolled during active disease. The chain couples TRBV11-2 to TRBJ1-3; D is uncertain. The specimen sequenced was peripheral blood. The CDR3 DNA sequence: TGTGCCAGCAGCTCGGCTGGAAACACCATATATTTT. This gives the protein CASSSAGNTIYF.